This T cell receptor beta chain was profiled in a study of blood T cell repertoires in COVID-19. Study-level background: Samples representing acute and convalescent COVID-19 were sourced from the United States, Italy and Spain.

Original handling: Reference gene primer amplification gave estimated nucleated cell counts. Assay: immunoSEQ multiplex PCR; the TCRdb copy retains only in-frame clones and omits some. The V and J calls and clone size come from that table; D and trimming were worked out from the DNA. The data show over 50,000 clones, more than 80% seen once. Specimen: peripheral blood. This clonotype originated in a human donor with active COVID-19. The donor label of this sample is uncertain.

The CDR3 is CASSTGLAGGTDTQYF. The CDR3 nucleotides read TGTGCCAGCAGCACGGGACTAGCGGGAGGAACAGATACGCAGTATTTT. V is TRBV9 and J is TRBJ2-3; TRBD2 matches 15 bases. V was clipped by 4 bases and J by 3 bases; unmatched bases: 3. This CDR3 has 16 amino acids. Germline values: CDR1 SGDLS, CDR2 YYNGEE.